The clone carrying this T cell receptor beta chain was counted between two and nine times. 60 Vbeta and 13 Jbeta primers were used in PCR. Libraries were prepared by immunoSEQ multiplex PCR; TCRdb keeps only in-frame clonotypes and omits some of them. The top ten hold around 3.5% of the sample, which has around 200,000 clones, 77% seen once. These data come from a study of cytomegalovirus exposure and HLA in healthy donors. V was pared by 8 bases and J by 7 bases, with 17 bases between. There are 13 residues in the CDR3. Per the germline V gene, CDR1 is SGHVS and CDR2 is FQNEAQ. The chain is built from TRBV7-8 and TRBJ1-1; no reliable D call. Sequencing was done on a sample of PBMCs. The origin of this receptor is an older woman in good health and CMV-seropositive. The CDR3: CASSRWLDHEAFF. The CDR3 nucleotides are TGTGCCAGCTCCCGTTGGCTAGACCATGAAGCTTTCTTT.